These 4 T cell receptor beta chains share one sample of origin, sequenced in a study of early T cells in non-severe SARS-CoV-2 infection (dated by TCRdb to about 2021). The receptor library was made with 5' RACE. TCRdb names NextSeq 500 as the instrument used. TCRdb handled the public reads itself, with Q25 trimming in fastp and clone calling in MiXCR, and kept productive beta chains. A single entry per CDR3 protein holds the most common genes and DNA from its merged rows. A total of 50,000 to 65,000 distinct CDR3 sequences appear in this sample, 13% of them only once. The ten largest account for more than 3.5% of the sample. The sample was whole blood. The receptors come from an adult who was a healthcare worker with PCR-confirmed SARS-CoV-2 infection or an uninfected control (not recorded which).

This clonotype was seen at least ten times. The J gene is TRBJ1-1, the V gene TRBV15; the D is unclear. V was cut by 1 base and J by 5 bases, with 11 bases left in between. CDR1 and CDR2 from the germline V gene are LNHNV and YYDKDF (reference sequence). The CDR3 contains 14 residues. The CDR3 region has the DNA TGTGCCACCAGCAGAGGTGAGGTGGGGACTGAAGCTTTCTTT. Residues: CATSRGEVGTEAFF. The full variable domain, in which reference TRBV15 and TRBJ1-1 provide the parts outside the CDR3, is DAMVIQNPRYQVTQFGKPVTLSCSQTLNHNVMYWYQQKSSQAPKLLFHYYDKDFNNEADTPDNFQSRRPNTSFCFLDIRSPGLGDTAMYLCATSRGEVGTEAFFGQGTRLTVV.

This clonotype was picked up many times. The chain carries TRBV6-1 and TRBJ1-5, with 7 bases lining up with TRBD1. The CDR3 length is 17 residues. CDR1 is MNHNS, CDR2 SASEGT, per germline. The junction had 14 bases not matched to a gene; V was cut back by 4 bases and J by 5 bases. CDR3 DNA sequence: TGTGCCAGCAGTGTACTTGTGACAGGGCGAGCTGATCAGCCCCAGCATTTT. Encoded protein: CASSVLVTGRADQPQHF.

This rearrangement joins TRBV10-3 to TRBJ2-5; the D gene could be TRBD1 or TRBD2 (6 bases each). Germline V gene lookup returns CDR1 ENHRY and CDR2 SYGVKD. CDR3 length equals 15 residues. Trimming shortened V by 3 bases and J by 4 bases, and 15 bases separated the two germline ends. The CDR3 region has the DNA TGTGCCATCAGTGATGTGGGGGGCCGGGTAGAGACCCAGTACTTC. Amino acids: CAISDVGGRVETQYF.

V is TRBV5-6 and J is TRBJ2-5; no definite D call. CDR1 SGHDT and CDR2 YYEEEE come from the germline V gene. V lost 1 base, J lost 6 bases, and 4 bases lay in between. The CDR3 covers 11 residues. CDR3 sequence: CASSLFQTQYF. CDR3 coding DNA: TGTGCCAGCAGCTTGTTTCAGACCCAGTACTTC.